This T cell receptor beta chain emerged from a study of blood T cell repertoires in COVID-19. Germline V gives CDR1 SGHVS, CDR2 FNYEAQ. The CDR3 consists of 15 residues. V lost 1 base and J lost 6, with 16 bases in between. The table came from immunoSEQ multiplex PCR; TCRdb's copy has only in-frame clones and leaves some out. The sample contains some 500,000 clones, 88% of which appear only once. The V call is TRBV7-6, the J call TRBJ2-7, with D uncertain. What was sequenced was PBMCs or T cells enriched from blood (not recorded which). This TCR derives from a woman between 35 and 50 years old who had recovered from COVID-19. The CDR3 region has the DNA TGTGCCAGCAGCTTAGGAATCGATTCCTGGAGCGAGCAGTACTTC. It codes for CASSLGIDSWSEQYF.